This paragraph covers one T cell receptor (beta chain) sequence. Its antigen remains unknown. This record comes from a study of cytomegalovirus exposure and HLA in healthy donors. Whole-study results and caveats: The investigators catalogued 150 to 200 TCR beta chains as cytomegalovirus-associated. As confirmed in vitro, three CMV-associated chains were specific for CMV antigens. Most TCR sequences were seen very rarely across donors, but some public TCRs occurred in many. Reported results showed that the classifier diagnosed cytomegalovirus status with high specificity and sensitivity.

The assay was immunoSEQ multiplex PCR, and TCRdb's table has in-frame clones only and misses some. The sample yields 80,000 to 100,000 clones, 70% to 90% seen once. Sequencing was performed on PBMCs. The TCR comes from a woman aged 25 to 39 in good health and CMV-seronegative.

The CDR3 region has the DNA TGCGCCAGCAGCCCGGACACGAACACCGGGGAGCTGTTTTTT. This encodes CASSPDTNTGELFF. The chain combines TRBV5-1 with TRBJ2-2; perhaps TRBD1 as D (5 bases). Per germline, CDR1 SGHRS and CDR2 YFSETQ. V shed 4 bases and J shed 0 bases, with 7 bases lying between them. The CDR3 covers 14 residues.